This passage covers 14 T cell receptor beta chains from one sample sequenced in a study of blood T cell repertoires in COVID-19. TCRdb's table, derived via immunoSEQ multiplex PCR, lists solely in-frame clones and lacks some. The sample has 200,000 to 300,000 clones, roughly 80% seen once. The sample was peripheral blood. The source is a woman younger than 35 with acute or convalescent COVID-19.

The chain carries TRBV7-9 and TRBJ1-1, with 8 bases identical to TRBD1. The CDR3 runs to 15 residues. Trimming took 4 bases from V and 4 from J; bases not matched to a gene: 8. Germline CDR1 is SEHNR and CDR2 is FQNEAQ (reference sequence). Here the CDR3 DNA reads TGTGCCAGCAGCTCCTCTCCGGGACAGGCCACTGAAGCTTTCTTT. This sequence encodes CASSSSPGQATEAFF. Full variable domain (rest looked up from reference TRBV7-9 and TRBJ1-1): DTGVSQNPRHKITKRGQNVTFRCDPISEHNRLYWYRQTLGQGPEFLTYFQNEAQLEKSRLLSDRFSAERPKGSFSTLEIQRTEQGDSAMYLCASSSSPGQATEAFFGQGTRLTVV.

The chain carries TRBV6-5 and TRBJ1-2, with a weak D call TRBD1 (6 bases). Germline V gene data show CDR1 as MNHEY and CDR2 as SVGAGI. The germline V and J ends were trimmed by 5 bases and 0 bases, with 10 bases remaining between them. This CDR3 is built from 14 residues. The CDR3 is CASSTGSPNYGYTF. DNA of the CDR3: TGTGCCAGCAGTACAGGGAGCCCTAACTATGGCTACACCTTC.

J is TRBJ2-3 and V is TRBV6-5; D remains unclear. Germline V gene lookup returns CDR1 MNHEY and CDR2 SVGAGI. The CDR3 has 15 amino acids. Trimming pared 0 bases from V and 11 bases from J, leaving 18 bases between. The DNA of the CDR3 is TGTGCCAGCAGTTACTCGTTAACTACGAGGCCCTTGCAGTATTTT. It translates to CASSYSLTTRPLQYF.

The rearrangement uses TRBV2 and TRBJ2-1; D gene uncertain. The germline V gene has CDR1 SNHLY and CDR2 FYNNEI. The CDR3 loop spans 16 amino acids. The V end lost 3 bases, the J end lost 8 bases, and 20 bases lay between the germline ends. The CDR3 reads CASSEGAADFKDEQFF. CDR3 bases: TGTGCCAGCAGTGAGGGTGCGGCCGATTTTAAGGATGAGCAGTTCTTC.

CDR3 nucleotide sequence: TGTGCCAGCAGTTTCGGGGTGTTGAATGAGCAGTTCTTC. Protein product: CASSFGVLNEQFF. The chain couples TRBV27 to TRBJ2-1; D is perhaps TRBD2 (5 bases). V gave up 3 bases and J gave up 7 bases, with 10 bases separating them. Germline loops: CDR1 MNHEY, CDR2 SMNVEV (reference sequence). The CDR3 covers 13 residues.

The CDR3 DNA follows: TGTGCCAGCAGTGATGGACTAGGGGGTGGCTACACCTTC. As protein: CASSDGLGGGYTF. The chain joins TRBV2 to TRBJ1-2, with a tentative D call TRBD1 (6 bases). V lost 3 bases and J lost 7, with 12 bases in between. The CDR3 is made up of 13 amino acids. Germline loops: CDR1 SNHLY, CDR2 FYNNEI. Full variable domain (missing parts from reference TRBV2 and TRBJ1-2): EPEVTQTPSHQVTQMGQEVILRCVPISNHLYFYWYRQILGQKVEFLVSFYNNEISEKSEIFDDQFSVERPDGSNFTLKIRSTKLEDSAMYFCASSDGLGGGYTFGSGTRLTVV.

In DNA form, the CDR3 reads TGCGCCAGCAGCCCTTGGGAGGGTGGCCCCGGGGAGCTGTTTTTT. It yields the protein CASSPWEGGPGELFF. The chain uses TRBV5-1 and TRBJ2-2; 7 bases align to TRBD2. CDR3 length: 15 amino acids. V shed 4 bases, J shed 6 bases, and the junction held 9 bases outside the gene matches. Germline V CDR1 and CDR2: SGHRS, YFSETQ.

This sequence joins TRBV7-6 and TRBJ2-3; 8 nucleotides line up with TRBD2. Trimming cost V 2 bases and J 0 bases; bases outside gene matches: 22. The CDR3 consists of 22 residues. Germline CDR1 is SGHVS and CDR2 is FNYEAQ. In nucleotides, the CDR3 is TGTGCCAGCAGCTTACTACCAGCGGGGTATCGTACTAGCGGAGATAGCACAGATACGCAGTATTTT. Translated, it gives CASSLLPAGYRTSGDSTDTQYF. Full variable domain (remainder filled in from reference TRBV7-6 and TRBJ2-3): GAGVSQSPRYKVTKRGQDVALRCDPISGHVSLYWYRQALGQGPEFLTYFNYEAQQDKSGLPNDRFSAERPEGSISTLTIQRTEQRDSAMYRCASSLLPAGYRTSGDSTDTQYFGPGTRLTVL.

The V gene is TRBV5-1, the J gene TRBJ2-3; 12 bases map to TRBD2. From germline, CDR1 is SGHRS and CDR2 YFSETQ. The CDR3 spans 16 residues. V trimming: 0 bases; J trimming: 6 bases; junction bases outside the gene matches: 5. CDR3: CASSLGTSGIMDTQYF. CDR3 nucleotide sequence: TGCGCCAGCAGCTTGGGGACTAGCGGGATTATGGATACGCAGTATTTT.

The chain combines TRBV3-1 (or the pseudogene TRBV3-2) with TRBJ2-1; TRBD2 matches at 13 bases. The CDR3 totals 16 residues. The V and J ends lost 4 bases and 9 bases, in that order; junction bases with no gene match: 9. Germline CDR1 and CDR2: LGHDT and YNNKEL (reference sequence). CDR3 sequence: CASSPSGTSGIGEQFF. The CDR3 nucleotides are TGTGCCAGCAGCCCTTCCGGGACTAGCGGGATCGGTGAGCAGTTCTTC.

This clone appeared once. This chain joins TRBV11-2 and TRBJ1-5; perhaps TRBD1 as D (6 bases). Trimming took 1 base from V and 8 from J, leaving 9 bases between them. CDR1 SGHAT and CDR2 FQNNGV come from the germline V gene. The CDR3 sequence is 13 residues long. The CDR3 is CASSLGQGKPQHF. The CDR3, as DNA: TGTGCCAGCAGCTTAGGTCAGGGGAAGCCCCAGCATTTT.

The sample holds a few counts of this clone. The chain carries TRBV2 and TRBJ2-1; 7 bases agree with TRBD1. This CDR3 comprises 15 residues. The junction had 5 bases not matched to a gene; V was cut back by 3 bases and J by 3 bases. The germline V gene has CDR1 SNHLY and CDR2 FYNNEI. The CDR3 sequence: CASSDRDRDYNEQFF. In DNA, the CDR3 is TGTGCCAGCAGTGATAGGGACAGAGACTACAATGAGCAGTTCTTC.

The V gene is TRBV13, the J gene TRBJ2-1, with D maybe TRBD1 (6 bases). The germline CDR1 and CDR2 sequences are PRHDT and FYEKMQ (reference sequence). Trimming cost V 11 bases and J 3 bases, with 14 bases left between them. The CDR3 extends over 13 amino acids. The chain's CDR3 is CAGGRNDYNEQFF. Here the CDR3 DNA reads TGTGCCGGGGGCCGAAACGACTACAATGAGCAGTTCTTC. The whole variable domain, remainder taken from reference TRBV13 and TRBJ2-1, is AAGVIQSPRHLIKEKRETATLKCYPIPRHDTVYWYQQGPGQDPQFLISFYEKMQSDKGSIPDRFSAQQFSDYHSELNMSSLELGDSALYFCAGGRNDYNEQFFGPGTRLTVL.

J is TRBJ2-7 and V is TRBV29-1; 8 nucleotides match TRBD2. The trim removed 8 bases at V and 7 bases at J, leaving 10 bases unmatched. Germline V CDR1 and CDR2: SQVTM, ANQGSEA. The CDR3 runs 12 residues. CDR3 in amino acids: CSHGSGGGEQYF. The CDR3 DNA sequence: TGCAGCCACGGGAGCGGGGGTGGGGAGCAGTACTTC.